The next 10 T cell receptor beta chains were all read from a single sample in a study of T cell repertoires in cytomegalovirus infection. For these receptors, no antigen is known. Using its own MiXCR run on the reads, TCRdb lists one record per CDR3 protein. The sample holds hundreds of thousands of distinct CDR3 sequences; roughly 30% are singletons and the top ten take 18%. Material: cultured PBMCs, obtained from culture after CMV antigen stimulation. Receptor source: a human donor in good health (CMV status not recorded). Some clones in this sample may be carry-over from other donors' samples.

V is TRBV20-1 and J is TRBJ2-5, with D perhaps TRBD2 (6 bases). Trimming left V 3 bases short and J 2 bases short, with 10 bases between. There are 13 residues in the CDR3. CDR1 and CDR2 (germline): DFQATT, SNEGSKA (reference sequence). CDR3 loop: CSASGSSQETQYF. As DNA, the CDR3 is TGCAGTGCTAGCGGGAGTTCGCAAGAGACCCAGTACTTC.

This clonotype has only a few counts. The chain combines TRBV6-2 or TRBV6-3 with TRBJ2-2, with 7 positions matching TRBD1. The CDR3 consists of 16 residues. Germline-derived CDR1 and CDR2 are MNHEY and SVGEGT. V lost 1 base to trimming and J lost 0 bases; unmatched junction nucleotides: 2. This CDR3 reads CASSYWGQPNTGELFF. The CDR3, as DNA: TGTGCCAGCAGTTACTGGGGACAGCCGAACACCGGGGAGCTGTTTTTT.

The V gene is TRBV29-1, the J gene TRBJ2-1; 9 bases are a match to TRBD2. Per the germline V gene, CDR1 is SQVTM and CDR2 is ANQGSEA. The CDR3 spans 13 residues. Unmatched junction bases numbered 7, after V lost 7 bases and J lost 6 bases. The chain's CDR3 is CSAGRGRGNEQFF. The CDR3 region has the DNA TGCAGCGCGGGCCGCGGGAGGGGCAATGAGCAGTTCTTC.

The genes are TRBV4-3 and TRBJ1-2, with TRBD1 matching 10 bases. The CDR3 runs 15 residues. Germline assignment: CDR1 LGHNA and CDR2 YSLEER. J was trimmed by 7 bases and V by 3 bases; bases with no gene match: 8. The CDR3 spells CASSQAPGQGIGYTF. The DNA of the CDR3 is TGCGCCAGCAGCCAGGCCCCGGGACAGGGGATTGGCTACACCTTC.

This clonotype was seen more than once but under ten times. The rearrangement joins TRBV4-1 to TRBJ1-6; TRBD1 matches at 10 bases. J gave up 7 bases and V 1 base, and 1 base lay outside the gene matches. CDR1 is MGHRA, CDR2 YSYEKL, per germline. The length of the CDR3 is 15 residues. The CDR3 sequence is CASSQGDRGNSPLHF. The CDR3 nucleotides are TGCGCCAGCAGCCAAGGGGACAGGGGCAATTCACCCCTCCACTTT.

The chain employs TRBV5-1 and TRBJ2-7; no reliable D call. The CDR3 contains 14 residues. V was trimmed by 0 bases and J by 2 bases, leaving 9 bases between them. Looked up from germline, CDR1 is SGHRS and CDR2 is YFSETQ. In DNA, the CDR3 is TGCGCCAGCAGCTTGGATGCCTTCGCCTACGAGCAGTACTTC. Residues: CASSLDAFAYEQYF.

This clonotype was detected a few times. The J gene is TRBJ1-4, the V gene TRBV5-1; D possibly corresponds to TRBD1 (6 bases). CDR1 and CDR2 from the germline V gene are SGHRS and YFSETQ. The length of the CDR3 is 16 residues. Trimming stripped 4 bases from V and 4 bases from J, with 17 bases between. In nucleotides, the CDR3 is TGCGCCAGCAGCCCACCCAGGGGATTCGGTAATGAAAAACTGTTTTTT. Translation gives CASSPPRGFGNEKLFF.

V usage is TRBV6-2 or TRBV6-3 and J usage is TRBJ1-5; D gene uncertain. Germline lookup yields CDR1 MNHEY and CDR2 SVGEGT. V was pared by 8 bases and J by 13 bases, with 18 bases between. This CDR3 comprises 12 residues. This chain's CDR3 is CASGRPNSVQHF. DNA of the CDR3: TGTGCCAGCGGTCGGCCTAACTCAGTTCAGCATTTT.

The chain is built from TRBV27 and TRBJ1-1, with D unresolved. This CDR3 is built from 11 residues. The germline V and J ends were trimmed by 4 bases and 7 bases, with 7 bases remaining between them. The germline gives CDR1 MNHEY, CDR2 SMNVEV (reference sequence). The CDR3 nucleotides are TGTGCCAGCAGTTCGTCAGGTGAAGCTTTCTTT. Translation gives CASSSSGEAFF.

The chain couples TRBV7-6 to TRBJ2-5; D uncertain. Per germline, CDR1 SGHVS and CDR2 FNYEAQ. V lost 0 bases to trimming and J lost 5 bases, with 13 bases between them. The CDR3 runs 15 residues. This CDR3 reads CASSLATGPGETQYF. CDR3 bases: TGTGCCAGCAGCTTAGCAACCGGGCCCGGGGAGACCCAGTACTTC.